The 6 T cell receptor beta chains below were found in one sample sequenced in a study of T cell responses to AZD1222 COVID-19 vaccine. Profiled with immunoSEQ multiplex PCR; TCRdb holds only in-frame clones, not every one. The sample records 100,000 to 150,000 clones, less than 95% being singletons. Material: peripheral blood, obtained on day 0 of AZD1222 vaccination. The receptors originated from an adult in good health.

V usage is TRBV18 and J usage is TRBJ1-4; D remains ambiguous. The CDR3 totals 16 residues. Germline CDR1 reads KGHSH; CDR2 reads LQKENI. V was trimmed by 0 bases and J by 8 bases, leaving 16 bases between them. CDR3 in amino acids: CASSPPEAGASEKLFF. In DNA form, the CDR3 reads TGTGCCAGCTCACCACCGGAGGCAGGCGCAAGCGAAAAACTGTTTTTT.

The J gene is TRBJ1-2, the V gene TRBV5-8; a weak D match, TRBD1 (6 bases). Germline V CDR1 and CDR2: SGHTS, YDEGEE. This CDR3 spans 13 amino acids. The V gene lost 3 bases and the J gene lost 3 bases, with 9 bases spanning the gap. The CDR3 bases are TGTGCCAGCAGCTACAGGGCTGACTATGGCTACACCTTC. Residues: CASSYRADYGYTF. Combining the CDR3 with reference TRBV5-8 and TRBJ1-2 gives the whole variable domain EAGVTQSPTHLIKTRGQQATLRCSPISGHTSVYWYQQALGLGLQFLLWYDEGEERNRGNFPPRFSGRQFPNYSSELNVNALELEDSALYLCASSYRADYGYTFGSGTRLTVV.

The chain combines TRBV5-6 with TRBJ1-1, with D tentatively TRBD1 (5 bases). Per the germline V gene, CDR1 is SGHDT and CDR2 is YYEEEE. Trimming stripped 1 base from V and 6 bases from J, with 10 bases between. The CDR3 has 13 residues. The CDR3 loop is CASSLWGMAEAFF. DNA for the CDR3: TGTGCCAGCAGCTTGTGGGGCATGGCTGAAGCTTTCTTT.

The V and J genes are TRBV7-3 and TRBJ2-4; D is undetermined. Germline CDR1 SGHTA, CDR2 FQGTGA. CDR3 length: 13 amino acids. The V gene lost 1 base and the J gene lost 5 bases, with 6 bases spanning the gap. Here the CDR3 reads CASSLKGENIQYF. The CDR3 nucleotides read TGTGCCAGCAGCTTAAAAGGAGAAAACATTCAGTACTTC.

The gene calls are TRBV18 and TRBJ2-3, with 10 bases that match TRBD2. With 0 bases clipped from V and 4 bases from J, the junction kept 1 base outside the gene matches. The CDR3 is made up of 15 amino acids. Germline values: CDR1 KGHSH, CDR2 LQKENI. CDR3 DNA sequence: TGTGCCAGCTCACCACCGGGACTAGCGTCAGATACGCAGTATTTT. Translation gives CASSPPGLASDTQYF.

This rearrangement joins TRBV28 to TRBJ2-1; the match to TRBD2 covers 9 bases. Germline V lookup: CDR1 MDHEN, CDR2 SYDVKM. After removal of 6 bases from V and 0 bases from J, the junction contained 9 bases not matched to a gene. This CDR3 spans 17 amino acids. Here the CDR3 DNA reads TGTGCCAGCAGCCCATTTACGACTAGCGGCTCCTACAATGAGCAGTTCTTC. Amino acids: CASSPFTTSGSYNEQFF.